This T cell receptor beta chain is drawn from a study of blood T cell repertoires in COVID-19. On the study more broadly: The United States, Italy and Spain provided the acute and convalescent COVID-19 samples. PBMCs, B-cell-depleted T cells, or T cells provided the cDNA or gDNA that made up the material.

Per the study methods: The authors estimated nucleated cell counts from reference gene primer amplification. Assay used: immunoSEQ multiplex PCR; TCRdb lists only in-frame clones, some missing. V and J calls and clone size are given by that table; D and trimming were obtained from the DNA. This table has roughly 67,000 clones, roughly 83% appearing once. The CDR3 spans 14 residues. V gave up 3 bases and J gave up 0 bases; unmatched junction bases: 2. Germline values: CDR1 MNHEY, CDR2 SMNVEV (reference sequence). The sequenced sample consisted of peripheral blood. This TCR derives from a man in his fifties or sixties with active COVID-19. The chain couples TRBV27 to TRBJ2-7; TRBD1 matches at 7 bases. The CDR3: CASSFTGDSYEQYF. The CDR3 coding sequence is TGTGCCAGCAGTTTTACAGGGGACTCCTACGAGCAGTACTTC.